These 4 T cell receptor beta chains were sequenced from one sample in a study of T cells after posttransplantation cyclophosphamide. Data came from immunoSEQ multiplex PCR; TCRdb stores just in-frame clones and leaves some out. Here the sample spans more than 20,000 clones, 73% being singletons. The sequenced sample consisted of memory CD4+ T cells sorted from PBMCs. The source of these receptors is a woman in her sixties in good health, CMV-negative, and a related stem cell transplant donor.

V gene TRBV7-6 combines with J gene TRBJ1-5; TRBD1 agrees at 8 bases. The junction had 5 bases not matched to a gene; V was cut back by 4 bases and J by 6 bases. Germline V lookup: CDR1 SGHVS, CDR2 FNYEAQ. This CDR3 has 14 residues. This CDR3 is CASSSATGGQPQHF. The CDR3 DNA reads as TGTGCCAGCAGCTCAGCTACAGGGGGTCAGCCCCAGCATTTT.

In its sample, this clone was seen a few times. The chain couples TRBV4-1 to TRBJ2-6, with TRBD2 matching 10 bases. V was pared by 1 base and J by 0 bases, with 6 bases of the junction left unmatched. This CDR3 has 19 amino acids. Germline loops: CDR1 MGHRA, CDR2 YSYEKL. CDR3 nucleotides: TGCGCCAGCAGCCAAGGCCTAGCGGGGGCCGGCTCTGGGGCCAACGTCCTGACTTTC. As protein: CASSQGLAGAGSGANVLTF.

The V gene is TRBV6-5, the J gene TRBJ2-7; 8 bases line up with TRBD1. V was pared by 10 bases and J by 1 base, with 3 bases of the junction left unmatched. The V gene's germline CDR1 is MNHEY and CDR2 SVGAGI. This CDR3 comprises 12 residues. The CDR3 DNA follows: TGTGCCACCCGGACAGGGTCCTACGAGCAGTACTTC. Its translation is CATRTGSYEQYF.

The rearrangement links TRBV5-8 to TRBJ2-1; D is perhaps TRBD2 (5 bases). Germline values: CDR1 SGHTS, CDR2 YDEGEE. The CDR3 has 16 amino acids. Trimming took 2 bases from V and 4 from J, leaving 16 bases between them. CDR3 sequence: CASSLGVVRAYNEQFF. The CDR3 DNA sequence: TGTGCCAGCAGCTTAGGCGTGGTGAGGGCTTACAATGAGCAGTTCTTC.